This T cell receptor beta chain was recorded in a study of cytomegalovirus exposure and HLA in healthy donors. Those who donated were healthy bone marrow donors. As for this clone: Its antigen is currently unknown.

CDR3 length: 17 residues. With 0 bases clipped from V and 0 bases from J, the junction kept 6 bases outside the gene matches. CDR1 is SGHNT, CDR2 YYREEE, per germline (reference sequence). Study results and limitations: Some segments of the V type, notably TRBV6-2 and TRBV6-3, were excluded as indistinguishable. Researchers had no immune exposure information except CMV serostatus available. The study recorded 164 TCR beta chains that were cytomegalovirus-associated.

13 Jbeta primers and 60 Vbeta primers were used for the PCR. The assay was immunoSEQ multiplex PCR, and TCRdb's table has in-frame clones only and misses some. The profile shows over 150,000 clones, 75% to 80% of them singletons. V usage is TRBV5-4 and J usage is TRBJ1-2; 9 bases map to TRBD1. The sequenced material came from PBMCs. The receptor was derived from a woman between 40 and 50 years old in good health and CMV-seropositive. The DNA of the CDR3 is TGTGCCAGCAGCTTGGAAGGGACAGGGATCCCTAACTATGGCTACACCTTC. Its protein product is CASSLEGTGIPNYGYTF.